The clone carrying this T cell receptor beta chain has a handful of counts. Its target is not known. The data stem from a study of blood T cells in healthy people across ages. The study, taken as a whole, reports: A roughly linear fall in TCR beta diversity per million T cells was seen with increasing age. TCR beta diversity tracked closely with naive T cell percentage.

Through a sample-barcoded 5' primer and a J-beta primer mix, a second PCR was run for roughly 6 to 12 cycles. TCRdb ran MiXCR on the 5' RACE reads and lists one entry per CDR3 protein. The sample has hundreds of thousands of distinct CDR3 sequences; approximately 25% are singletons. The CDR3 has 17 amino acids. The germline V gene has CDR1 SGHRS and CDR2 YFSETQ. V lost 4 bases to trimming and J lost 2 bases; unmatched junction nucleotides: 7. These data also featured in a second study, about T cells of mothers and their children. In that study: A few healthy Caucasian mothers gave samples, and so did their six children. Versus unrelated pairs, overlap was slightly higher in related mother-child pairs, without reaching significance.

Sample: blood. The gene calls are TRBV5-1 and TRBJ2-6, with 9 nucleotides matching TRBD1. The receptor comes from a boy between 5 and 17 years old in good health. The CDR3 here is CASSPGTGQTGANVLTF. The CDR3 DNA follows: TGCGCCAGCAGCCCGGGGACAGGGCAAACTGGGGCCAACGTCCTGACTTTC.